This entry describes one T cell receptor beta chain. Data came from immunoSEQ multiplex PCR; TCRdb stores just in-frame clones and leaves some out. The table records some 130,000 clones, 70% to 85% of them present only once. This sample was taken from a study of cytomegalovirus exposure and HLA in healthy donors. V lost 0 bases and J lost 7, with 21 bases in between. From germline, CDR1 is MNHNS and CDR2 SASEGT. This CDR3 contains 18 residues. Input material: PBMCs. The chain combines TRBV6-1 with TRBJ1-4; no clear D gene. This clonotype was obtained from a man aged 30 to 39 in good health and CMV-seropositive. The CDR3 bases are TGTGCCAGCAGTGAAGCCCGTCGATTCTTGGGCGGAGGTGAAAAACTGTTTTTT. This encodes CASSEARRFLGGGEKLFF.